This T cell receptor (beta chain) appears in the sequencing data of a study of identical twins. V shed 2 bases and J shed 7 bases, with 8 bases lying between them. The CDR3 spans 12 residues. CDR1 and CDR2 from the germline V gene are MNHEY and SVGAGI. Concerning this clonotype: The antigen is not known.

Using its own MiXCR run on the 5' RACE reads, TCRdb lists one record per CDR3 protein. In the table there are hundreds of thousands of distinct CDR3 sequences, roughly an eighth of which are singletons. Findings and caveats of the study: Some out-of-frame alpha sequences were shared by twins, and these showed excess low generation probability. Beta out-of-frame sequences showed weaker excess sharing between twins.

These same data were also listed under a study on yellow fever vaccine responses in identical twins.

The rearrangement joins TRBV6-5 to TRBJ1-2; D is ambiguous. This clonotype was obtained from a woman younger than 35 in good health. Sequencing was done on a sample of PBMCs. The CDR3 DNA is TGTGCCAGCAGTTACCCCGGATTTGGCTACACCTTC. Protein sequence: CASSYPGFGYTF.